The 11 T cell receptor beta chains given below trace back to one sample, sequenced in a study of blood T cell repertoires in COVID-19. Profiled with immunoSEQ multiplex PCR; TCRdb holds only in-frame clones, not every one. The table records roughly 160,000 clones, just over 90% of them present only once. Sequencing used peripheral blood. Source of these receptors: a man younger than 35 with COVID-19, enrolled during active disease.

The chain joins TRBV19 to TRBJ1-5, with 8 bases matching TRBD1. The CDR3 runs 18 residues. V trimming: 0 bases; J trimming: 4 bases; junction bases outside the gene matches: 11. Per germline, CDR1 LNHDA and CDR2 SQIVND (reference sequence). The CDR3: CASSIEASGQGRNQPQHF. The CDR3 bases are TGTGCCAGTAGTATAGAAGCTTCAGGACAGGGACGAAATCAGCCCCAGCATTTT.

The chain couples TRBV20-1 to TRBJ1-2, with unresolved D. The V end lost 3 bases, the J end lost 8 bases, and 10 bases lay between the germline ends. Germline V gene lookup returns CDR1 DFQATT and CDR2 SNEGSKA (reference sequence). This CDR3 spans 11 amino acids. CDR3 in amino acids: CSASDRRGYTF. The CDR3 bases are TGCAGTGCTAGTGACCGGAGGGGCTACACCTTC.

For this clone: A read error may account for a junction end that differs from germline. This CDR3 reads CASSLTGDEKLLF. The CDR3, as DNA: TGCGCCAGCAGCTTAACAGGGGATGAAAAACTGCTTTTT. J is TRBJ1-4 and V is TRBV5-1; 7 bases agree with TRBD1. The germline V gene encodes CDR1 SGHRS and CDR2 YFSETQ. CDR3 size: 13 residues.

The chain has TRBV19 and TRBJ1-2; D not certain. The germline V gene encodes CDR1 LNHDA and CDR2 SQIVND (reference sequence). The CDR3 sequence is 13 residues long. Trimming took off 0 bases at V and 8 bases at J, with 10 bases between the two ends. The CDR3 sequence: CASSIDPEGGYTF. The CDR3 nucleotides read TGTGCCAGTAGTATAGACCCAGAGGGAGGCTACACCTTC.

The chain is built from TRBV6-5 and TRBJ1-2; D might be TRBD1 (6 bases). Germline CDR1 is MNHEY and CDR2 is SVGAGI. CDR3 size: 15 residues. V lost 0 bases to trimming and J lost 3 bases, with 11 bases between them. CDR3 region: CASSYSTGLDYGYTF. Here the CDR3 DNA reads TGTGCCAGCAGTTACTCGACAGGACTCGACTATGGCTACACCTTC.

This chain joins TRBV27 and TRBJ1-1; the D gene is possibly TRBD1 (5 bases). V lost 7 bases, J lost 3 bases, and 18 bases lay in between. Germline V gene data show CDR1 as MNHEY and CDR2 as SMNVEV (reference sequence). This CDR3 has 15 amino acids. CDR3 protein: CASNENGAGYTEAFF. In DNA, the CDR3 is TGTGCCAGCAACGAGAACGGGGCGGGGTACACTGAAGCTTTCTTT.

The chain recombines TRBV10-3 with TRBJ1-2, with TRBD1 matching over 10 bases. Germline lookup yields CDR1 ENHRY and CDR2 SYGVKD. This CDR3 region has 14 residues. With 4 bases clipped from V and 3 bases from J, the junction kept 2 bases outside the gene matches. DNA for the CDR3: TGTGCCATCAGTGGGACAGGGGGGGACTATGGCTACACCTTC. Its protein product is CAISGTGGDYGYTF.

The rearrangement uses TRBV7-9 and TRBJ2-1; TRBD1 matches 10 bases. Unmatched junction bases numbered 5, after V lost 4 bases and J lost 8 bases. CDR1 and CDR2 (germline): SEHNR, FQNEAQ (reference sequence). The CDR3 loop spans 14 amino acids. The CDR3 coding sequence is TGTGCCAGCAGCTCCCGGGACAGGGGCGATGAGCAGTTCTTC. The encoded protein is CASSSRDRGDEQFF.

The chain recombines TRBV9 with TRBJ1-3; 8 nucleotides agree with TRBD1. This CDR3 comprises 17 residues. The germline gives CDR1 SGDLS, CDR2 YYNGEE. The ends lost 0 bases at V and 1 base at J; junction bases unmatched: 6. The CDR3 bases are TGTGCCAGCAGCGTAGGGACAGGGCAAACATCTGGAAACACCATATATTTT. Encoded protein: CASSVGTGQTSGNTIYF.

The V gene is TRBV28, the J gene TRBJ1-2, with a possible D match to TRBD1 (5 bases). Trimming shortened V by 6 bases and J by 4 bases, and 9 bases separated the two germline ends. This CDR3 contains 12 residues. The V gene's germline CDR1 is MDHEN and CDR2 SYDVKM. The CDR3: CASSRVLYGYTF. For the CDR3, the DNA is TGTGCCAGCAGCAGGGTTCTCTATGGCTACACCTTC.

The rearrangement uses TRBV29-1 and TRBJ1-4, with a weak D call TRBD1 (6 bases). The germline CDR1 and CDR2 sequences are SQVTM and ANQGSEA. The CDR3 is made up of 13 amino acids. V lost 4 bases and J lost 5, with 11 bases in between. CDR3 nucleotides: TGCAGCGTTGGGGGGCGGTTGAATGAAAAACTGTTTTTT. Its protein is CSVGGRLNEKLFF.